This T cell receptor beta chain came from a study of blood T cell repertoires in COVID-19. At the level of the study: Researchers got acute and convalescent COVID-19 samples from the United States, Italy and Spain. The analysed material was cDNA or gDNA that came from T cells, B-cell-depleted T cells, or PBMCs.

In the original workflow: Amplified reference gene primers provided the basis for estimating nucleated cell counts. Repertoires were generated with immunoSEQ multiplex PCR, while TCRdb's copy carries only in-frame clones and drops some. From that table come the V and J calls and clone size; the DNA was used to work out D and trimming. The sample consists of about 60,000 clones, approximately 90% of them appearing once. The sequencing sample was made of peripheral blood. This clonotype originated in a man between 70 and 80 years old with acute or convalescent COVID-19.

The DNA for the CDR3 is TGTGCCAGCAGCTTATTGGGGACAGGGGGTCCCTCTGGGGCCAACGTCCTGACTTTC. Translated, it gives CASSLLGTGGPSGANVLTF. The V gene is TRBV7-6, the J gene TRBJ2-6, with TRBD1 matching 11 bases. CDR1 and CDR2 from the germline V gene are SGHVS and FNYEAQ. J was trimmed by 0 bases and V by 2 bases; bases with no gene match: 6. This CDR3 contains 19 residues.